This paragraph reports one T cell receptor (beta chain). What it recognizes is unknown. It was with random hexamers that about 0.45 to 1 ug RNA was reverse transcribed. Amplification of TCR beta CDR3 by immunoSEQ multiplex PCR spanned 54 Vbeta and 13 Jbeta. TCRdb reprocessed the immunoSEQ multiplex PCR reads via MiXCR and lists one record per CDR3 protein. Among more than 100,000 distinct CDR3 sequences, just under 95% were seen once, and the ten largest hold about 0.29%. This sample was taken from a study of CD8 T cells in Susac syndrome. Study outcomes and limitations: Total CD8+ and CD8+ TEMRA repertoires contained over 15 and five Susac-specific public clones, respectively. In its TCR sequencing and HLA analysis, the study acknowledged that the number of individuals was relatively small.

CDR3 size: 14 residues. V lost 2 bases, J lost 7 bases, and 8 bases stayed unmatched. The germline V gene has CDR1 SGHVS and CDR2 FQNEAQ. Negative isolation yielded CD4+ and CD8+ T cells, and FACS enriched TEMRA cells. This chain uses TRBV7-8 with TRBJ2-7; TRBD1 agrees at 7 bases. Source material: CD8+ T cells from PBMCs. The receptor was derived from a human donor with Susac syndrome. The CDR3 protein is CASSLLSRGREQYF. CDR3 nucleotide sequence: TGTGCCAGCAGCTTACTTTCAAGGGGGCGGGAGCAGTACTTC. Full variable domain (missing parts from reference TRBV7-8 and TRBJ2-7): GAGVSQSPRYKVAKRGQDVALRCDPISGHVSLFWYQQALGQGPEFLTYFQNEAQLDKSGLPSDRFFAERPEGSVSTLKIQRTQQEDSAVYLCASSLLSRGREQYFGPGTRLTVT.